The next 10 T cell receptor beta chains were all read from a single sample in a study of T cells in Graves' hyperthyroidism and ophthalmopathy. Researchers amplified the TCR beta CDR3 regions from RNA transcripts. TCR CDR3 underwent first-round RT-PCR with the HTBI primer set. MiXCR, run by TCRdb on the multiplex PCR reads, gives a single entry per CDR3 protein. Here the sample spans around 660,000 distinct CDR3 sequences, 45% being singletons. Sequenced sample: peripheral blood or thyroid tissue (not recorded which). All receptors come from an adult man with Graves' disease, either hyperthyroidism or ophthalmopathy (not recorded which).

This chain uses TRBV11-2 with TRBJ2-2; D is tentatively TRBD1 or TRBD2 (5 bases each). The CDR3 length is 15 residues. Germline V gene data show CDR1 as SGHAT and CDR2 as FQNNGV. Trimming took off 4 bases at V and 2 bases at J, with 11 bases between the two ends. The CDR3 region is CASSWGTHNTGELFF. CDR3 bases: TGTGCCAGCAGCTGGGGGACCCACAACACCGGGGAGCTGTTTTTT.

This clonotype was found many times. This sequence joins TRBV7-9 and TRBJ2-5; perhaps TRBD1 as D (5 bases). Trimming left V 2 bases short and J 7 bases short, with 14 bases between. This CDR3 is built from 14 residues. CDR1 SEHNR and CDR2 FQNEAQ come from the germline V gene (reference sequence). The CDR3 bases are TGTGCCAGCAGCTTACAATGGCAGGGATCGACCCAGTACTTC. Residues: CASSLQWQGSTQYF.

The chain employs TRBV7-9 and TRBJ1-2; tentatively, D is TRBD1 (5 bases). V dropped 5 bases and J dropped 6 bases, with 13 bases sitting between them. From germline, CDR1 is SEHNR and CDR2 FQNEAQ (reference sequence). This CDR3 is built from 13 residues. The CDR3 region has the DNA TGTGCCAGCAGCCCCGGACAAATCCATGGCTACACCTTC. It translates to CASSPGQIHGYTF.

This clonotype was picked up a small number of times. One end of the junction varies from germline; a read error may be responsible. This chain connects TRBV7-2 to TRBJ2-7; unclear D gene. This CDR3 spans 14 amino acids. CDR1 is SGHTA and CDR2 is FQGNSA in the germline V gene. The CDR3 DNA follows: TGTGCCAGCAGTTTAGGTAGTCCCCTCTACGAGCAGTACTTC. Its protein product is CASSLGSPLYEQYF.

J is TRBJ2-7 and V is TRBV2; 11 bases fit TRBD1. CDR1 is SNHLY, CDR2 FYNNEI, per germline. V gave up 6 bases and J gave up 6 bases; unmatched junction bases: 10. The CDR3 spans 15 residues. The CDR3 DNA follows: TGTGCCAGCAGCTTCCGGGACAGGGGGACCCTCGAGCAGTACTTC. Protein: CASSFRDRGTLEQYF.

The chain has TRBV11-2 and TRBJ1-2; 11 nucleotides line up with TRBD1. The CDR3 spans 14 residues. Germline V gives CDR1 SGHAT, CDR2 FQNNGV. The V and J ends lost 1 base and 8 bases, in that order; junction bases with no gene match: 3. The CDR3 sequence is CASSLAGQGEGYTF. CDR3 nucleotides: TGTGCCAGCAGCTTAGCGGGACAGGGGGAGGGCTACACCTTC.

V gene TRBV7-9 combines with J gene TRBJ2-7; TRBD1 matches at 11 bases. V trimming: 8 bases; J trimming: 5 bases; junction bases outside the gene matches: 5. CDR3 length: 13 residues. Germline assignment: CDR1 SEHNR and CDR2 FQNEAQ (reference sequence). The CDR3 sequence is CASSVGQGDEQYF. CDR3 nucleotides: TGTGCCAGCTCAGTGGGACAGGGGGACGAGCAGTACTTC. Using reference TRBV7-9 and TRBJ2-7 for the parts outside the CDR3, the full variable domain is DTGVSQNPRHKITKRGQNVTFRCDPISEHNRLYWYRQTLGQGPEFLTYFQNEAQLEKSRLLSDRFSAERPKGSFSTLEIQRTEQGDSAMYLCASSVGQGDEQYFGPGTRLTVT.

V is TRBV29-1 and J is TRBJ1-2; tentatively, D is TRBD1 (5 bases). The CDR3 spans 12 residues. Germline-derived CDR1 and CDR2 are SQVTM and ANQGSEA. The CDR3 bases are TGCAGAGATAAGACAGCGAACTATGGCTACACCTTC. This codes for CRDKTANYGYTF.

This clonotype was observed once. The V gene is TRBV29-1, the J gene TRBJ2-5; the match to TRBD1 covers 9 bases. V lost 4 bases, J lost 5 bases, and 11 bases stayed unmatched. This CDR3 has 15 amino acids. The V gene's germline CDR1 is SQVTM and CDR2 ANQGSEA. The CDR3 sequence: CSVVRTGEMRETQYF. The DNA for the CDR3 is TGCAGCGTTGTGCGGACAGGGGAGATGCGGGAGACCCAGTACTTC.

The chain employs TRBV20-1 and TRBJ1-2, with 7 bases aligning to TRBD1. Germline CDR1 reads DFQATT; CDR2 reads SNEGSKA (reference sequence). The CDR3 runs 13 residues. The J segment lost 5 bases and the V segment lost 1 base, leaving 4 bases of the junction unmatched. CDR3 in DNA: TGCAGTGCTAGAGCTGACAGGGTTTATGGCTACACCTTC. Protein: CSARADRVYGYTF.